Listed here are 25 T cell receptor beta chains from one sample, sequenced in a study of shared clonotypes between healthy human individuals. Data came from immunoSEQ multiplex PCR; TCRdb stores just in-frame clones and leaves some out. Of about half a million clones listed, approximately 84% are singletons. Sequenced: PBMCs. These TCRs come from a woman between 40 and 55 years old in good health. Some clones in this sample may be carry-over from other donors' samples.

The chain has TRBV28 and TRBJ1-5, with no clear D. V gave up 5 bases and J gave up 6 bases, with 8 bases separating them. The CDR3 runs 12 residues. The germline V gene has CDR1 MDHEN and CDR2 SYDVKM. The CDR3 nucleotides are TGTGCCAGCAGTCCCTCAGGTCAGCCCCAGCATTTT. The encoded protein is CASSPSGQPQHF.

The chain carries TRBV9 and TRBJ2-7; TRBD2 agrees at 14 bases. Germline CDR1 SGDLS, CDR2 YYNGEE. The CDR3 loop spans 16 amino acids. V was pared by 0 bases and J by 3 bases, with 2 bases of the junction left unmatched. The CDR3 here is CASSVGGLAGVYEQYF. The DNA for the CDR3 is TGTGCCAGCAGCGTAGGGGGACTAGCGGGAGTCTACGAGCAGTACTTC.

The chain carries TRBV30 and TRBJ2-1; tentatively, D is TRBD2 (6 bases). Germline lookup yields CDR1 GTSNPN and CDR2 SVGIG (reference sequence). With 2 bases removed from V and 5 bases from J, the gap between germline ends came to 13 bases. This CDR3 comprises 14 residues. The CDR3 DNA sequence: TGTGCCTGGAGTCACGCGGGGTTAGACAATGAGCAGTTCTTC. Protein product: CAWSHAGLDNEQFF. Combining the CDR3 with reference TRBV30 and TRBJ2-1 gives the whole variable domain SQTIHQWPATLVQPVGSPLSLECTVEGTSNPNLYWYRQAAGRGLQLLFYSVGIGQISSEVPQNLSASRPQDRQFILSSKKLLLSDSGFYLCAWSHAGLDNEQFFGPGTRLTVL.

The J gene is TRBJ1-1, the V gene TRBV7-8; no reliable D call. V lost 5 bases and J 5 bases, leaving 12 bases between the germline ends. CDR1 and CDR2 (germline): SGHVS, FQNEAQ. This CDR3 contains 13 residues. CDR3 bases: TGTGCCAGCAGCCCCTTCCGAGGGACTGAAGCTTTCTTT. This codes for CASSPFRGTEAFF.

As concerns this clone: With a far larger clone one base away, a read error is the likely cause. J is TRBJ2-5 and V is TRBV10-3; D is perhaps TRBD2 (6 bases). CDR1 is ENHRY, CDR2 SYGVKD, per germline. The CDR3 is made up of 14 amino acids. CDR3 bases: TGTGCCATCCGGGATAGCGGTCGAAGGGAGATCCAGTACTTC. Its translation: CAIRDSGRREIQYF.

The chain combines TRBV11-2 with TRBJ2-5; 8 bases are shared with TRBD2. The CDR3 runs 14 residues. The V gene's germline CDR1 is SGHAT and CDR2 FQNNGV. J lost 3 bases, V lost 6 bases, and 6 bases had no gene match. The chain's CDR3 is CASRPAGVEETQYF. Written as DNA, the CDR3 is TGTGCCAGCAGGCCAGCGGGAGTGGAAGAGACCCAGTACTTC.

This clone occurred many times. Other DNA variants within this sample encode the same CDR3. V usage is TRBV7-8 and J usage is TRBJ1-1, with D perhaps TRBD1 (6 bases). The ends were cut back, 5 bases at V and 3 bases at J, with 25 bases in the middle. CDR1 and CDR2 from the germline V gene are SGHVS and FQNEAQ. The CDR3 runs 18 residues. Here the CDR3 DNA reads TGTGCCAGCAGCCTGACTTTTGGGACACTCATTAGGGACACTGAAGCTTTCTTT. It specifies CASSLTFGTLIRDTEAFF.

This rearrangement joins TRBV9 to TRBJ2-1; D possibly corresponds to TRBD2 (5 bases). CDR1 SGDLS and CDR2 YYNGEE come from the germline V gene. This CDR3 spans 13 amino acids. Trimming pared 4 bases from V and 12 bases from J, leaving 17 bases between. This CDR3 reads CASSPDSALGQFF. As DNA, the CDR3 is TGTGCCAGCAGCCCGGACTCGGCGCTCGGGCAGTTCTTC.

The CDR3 here is CASRPLDYEQYF. CDR3 coding DNA: TGTGCCAGCAGGCCTTTGGACTACGAGCAGTACTTC. V usage is TRBV2 and J usage is TRBJ2-7; no definite D call. The ends were cut back, 6 bases at V and 3 bases at J, with 9 bases in the middle. This CDR3 comprises 12 residues. The germline V gene has CDR1 SNHLY and CDR2 FYNNEI.

About this clone: A much larger clone differs from this one at a single base, so this may be a read error. This chain links TRBV20-1 with TRBJ2-7; maybe TRBD2 (5 bases). There are 11 residues in the CDR3. Germline CDR1 and CDR2: DFQATT and SNEGSKA (reference sequence). V was cut by 6 bases and J by 6 bases, with 12 bases left in between. CDR3 protein: CSASEACEQYF. The DNA of the CDR3 is TGCAGTGCCTCGGAGGCCTGCGAGCAGTACTTC.

The sample holds one count of this clone. The CDR3 DNA follows: TGTGCCAGCAGTCGGACTAGCGGAAACAATGAGCAGTTCTTC. Translation gives CASSRTSGNNEQFF. This chain links TRBV2 with TRBJ2-1; the match to TRBD2 covers 10 bases. Unmatched junction bases numbered 3, after V lost 5 bases and J lost 5 bases. The germline CDR1 and CDR2 sequences are SNHLY and FYNNEI. This CDR3 comprises 14 residues. Full variable domain (missing parts from reference TRBV2 and TRBJ2-1): EPEVTQTPSHQVTQMGQEVILRCVPISNHLYFYWYRQILGQKVEFLVSFYNNEISEKSEIFDDQFSVERPDGSNFTLKIRSTKLEDSAMYFCASSRTSGNNEQFFGPGTRLTVL.

The rearrangement uses TRBV7-9 and TRBJ1-3; TRBD1 might be the D (6 bases). The germline V and J ends were trimmed by 2 bases and 0 bases, with 8 bases remaining between them. Germline V lookup: CDR1 SEHNR, CDR2 FQNEAQ (reference sequence). The CDR3 runs to 15 residues. Here the CDR3 reads CASSLTGRSGNTIYF. The CDR3 coding sequence is TGTGCCAGCAGCTTAACAGGGCGCTCTGGAAACACCATATATTTT.

The V call is TRBV7-2, the J call TRBJ2-7; TRBD1 matches 7 bases. CDR1 SGHTA and CDR2 FQGNSA come from the germline V gene. CDR3 length equals 16 residues. The V and J ends lost 5 bases and 3 bases, in that order; junction bases with no gene match: 13. CDR3: CASSQGTEDRGYEQYF. CDR3 DNA sequence: TGTGCCAGCAGCCAAGGGACAGAAGATAGGGGCTACGAGCAGTACTTC. The entire variable domain, with the rest obtained from reference TRBV7-2 and TRBJ2-7, is as follows: GAGVSQSPSNKVTEKGKDVELRCDPISGHTALYWYRQSLGQGLEFLIYFQGNSAPDKSGLPSDRFSAERTGGSVSTLTIQRTQQEDSAVYLCASSQGTEDRGYEQYFGPGTRLTVT.

The chain links TRBV28 to TRBJ2-3; tentatively, D is TRBD1 (5 bases). CDR1 and CDR2 (germline): MDHEN, SYDVKM. The CDR3 is made up of 15 amino acids. With 5 bases removed from V and 1 base from J, the gap between germline ends came to 13 bases. CDR3 coding DNA: TGTGCCAGCAGTGAGATCAGGGTGGGCACAGATACGCAGTATTTT. Its protein product is CASSEIRVGTDTQYF.

The V call is TRBV7-2, the J call TRBJ1-4; 10 bases are shared with TRBD1. The V gene end was trimmed by 3 bases and the J gene end by 4 bases; junction bases not matched to a gene: 8. The CDR3 extends over 17 amino acids. Germline CDR1 and CDR2: SGHTA and FQGNSA. The CDR3 loop is CASSLRGQGRGNEKLFF. The CDR3 DNA reads as TGTGCCAGCAGCTTGCGGGGACAGGGGCGCGGTAATGAAAAACTGTTTTTT.

The rearrangement links TRBV7-8 to TRBJ2-5; 7 bases align to TRBD1. The germline V gene has CDR1 SGHVS and CDR2 FQNEAQ. After removal of 6 bases from V and 2 bases from J, the junction contained 12 bases not matched to a gene. There are 16 residues in the CDR3. The CDR3 DNA reads TGTGCCAGCAGACGGAGTACAGGGGTTAGACAAGAGACCCAGTACTTC. Its translation: CASRRSTGVRQETQYF.

The gene calls are TRBV5-1 and TRBJ1-4, with D possibly being TRBD1 (5 bases). This CDR3 has 15 amino acids. Per germline, CDR1 SGHRS and CDR2 YFSETQ. V lost 0 bases and J 8 bases, leaving 14 bases between the germline ends. This CDR3 is CASSLDPGEGEKLFF. CDR3 coding DNA: TGCGCCAGCAGCTTGGACCCGGGGGAAGGAGAAAAACTGTTTTTT. Full variable domain (missing parts from reference TRBV5-1 and TRBJ1-4): KAGVTQTPRYLIKTRGQQVTLSCSPISGHRSVSWYQQTPGQGLQFLFEYFSETQRNKGNFPGRFSGRQFSNSRSEMNVSTLELGDSALYLCASSLDPGEGEKLFFGSGTQLSVL.

A remark on this clone: It is likely a read error: a sequence one base away is far more abundant. The identical CDR3 is also encoded by other nucleotide sequences in the sample. The rearrangement joins TRBV5-1 to TRBJ1-1; D is uncertain. The CDR3 consists of 13 residues. Germline CDR1 SGHRS, CDR2 YFSETQ. V lost 4 bases to trimming and J lost 4 bases, with 11 bases between them. The CDR3 protein is CASSIWVGTEAFF. In DNA, the CDR3 is TGCGCCAGCAGCATATGGGTCGGCACTGAAGCTTTCTTT.

Notes on this clone: A far larger clone is only one base removed, so a read error is likely. The chain has TRBV7-3 and TRBJ2-2, with TRBD1 matching over 10 bases. The CDR3 covers 17 residues. The germline gives CDR1 SGHTA, CDR2 FQGTGA. CDR3 sequence: CACSLPVRDRGTGELFF. CDR3 nucleotide sequence: TGTGCCTGCAGCTTACCCGTCCGGGACAGGGGCACCGGGGAGCTGTTTTTT.

This clone was seen at least ten times. Other DNA sequences of this sample code for an identical CDR3. The chain links TRBV28 to TRBJ2-7, with 11 nucleotides matching TRBD2. The CDR3 runs 13 residues. Germline V gene sequence: CDR1 MDHEN, CDR2 SYDVKM. The CDR3 region has the DNA TGTGCTGGGTCTAGCGGGAGGTCATACGAGCAGTACTTC. Translating gives CAGSSGRSYEQYF.

CDR3: CASSQGTGGRYEQYF. CDR3 sequence (DNA): TGCGCCAGCAGCCAAGGTACAGGGGGAAGGTACGAGCAGTACTTC. The gene calls are TRBV4-3 and TRBJ2-7; TRBD1 agrees at 8 bases. CDR1 is LGHNA, CDR2 YSLEER, per germline. V was clipped by 1 base and J by 4 bases; unmatched bases: 6. CDR3 length: 15 amino acids.

This sequence joins TRBV7-8 and TRBJ1-2, with D perhaps matching TRBD1 (6 bases). The CDR3 sequence is 15 residues long. Trimming cost V 1 base and J 3 bases, with 12 bases left between them. CDR1 SGHVS and CDR2 FQNEAQ come from the germline V gene. The CDR3 DNA is TGTGCCAGCAGCTTAGATGCAGGGGTAGACTATGGCTACACCTTC. Protein: CASSLDAGVDYGYTF.

The rearrangement links TRBV5-6 to TRBJ2-6, with D perhaps being TRBD1 or TRBD2 (5 bases each). CDR1 is SGHDT and CDR2 is YYEEEE in the germline V gene. V dropped 0 bases and J dropped 3 bases, with 19 bases sitting between them. The CDR3 sequence is 19 residues long. In DNA form, the CDR3 reads TGTGCCAGCAGCTTGGTGATCCGGGTCAGGGAGCTTGGGGCCAACGTCCTGACTTTC. Translated: CASSLVIRVRELGANVLTF.

The chain couples TRBV28 to TRBJ1-5; D is possibly TRBD1 (5 bases). V gave up 8 bases and J gave up 7 bases, with 15 bases separating them. Per germline, CDR1 MDHEN and CDR2 SYDVKM. The CDR3 totals 13 residues. This CDR3 reads CASGLTVDQPQHF. The CDR3 bases are TGTGCCAGCGGGCTGACAGTGGACCAGCCCCAGCATTTT.

The V call is TRBV15, the J call TRBJ2-1; D may be TRBD1 (7 bases). V lost 7 bases, J lost 5 bases, and 24 bases lay in between. This CDR3 region has 17 residues. Germline V CDR1 and CDR2: LNHNV, YYDKDF (reference sequence). CDR3 protein: CATTPIPPRGRHNEQFF. The CDR3 nucleotides are TGTGCCACCACCCCGATCCCCCCCAGGGGGAGGCACAATGAGCAGTTCTTC.